This entry features one T cell receptor beta chain sequence. The protocol was immunoSEQ multiplex PCR, while the TCRdb copy is restricted to in-frame clones and leaves out a portion. Of about 88,000 clones listed, 60% to 80% were seen once; the top ten hold roughly 13%. The source of the sample is a study of radiotherapy plus CTLA-4 blockade in lung cancer. Trimming stripped 0 bases from V and 5 bases from J, with 13 bases between. The CDR3 runs 15 residues. Per the germline V gene, CDR1 is LGHNA and CDR2 is YSLEER. The origin of this receptor is a human donor with non-small cell lung cancer that progressed on radiotherapy plus ipilimumab. The chain is built from TRBV4-3 and TRBJ1-1; D perhaps matches TRBD1 (6 bases). The input for sequencing was peripheral blood, taken from a patient treated with radiotherapy plus ipilimumab. This CDR3 is CASSQDGGATTEAFF. CDR3 in DNA: TGCGCCAGCAGCCAAGACGGGGGGGCTACGACTGAAGCTTTCTTT.